This section outlines one T cell receptor beta chain sequence together with its context. The V gene's germline CDR1 is MGHRA and CDR2 YSYEKL. This CDR3 has 15 residues. V was cut by 0 bases and J by 1 base, with 9 bases left in between. This sample is drawn from a study of OX40 agonist ivuxolimab in advanced cancers. TCRdb's copy holds only in-frame clones and misses some; the assay was immunoSEQ multiplex PCR. This sample has under 35,000 clones, with 84% found just once. The material sequenced was CD4+ or CD8+ T cells sorted from blood, taken in a trial of the OX40 agonist ivuxolimab. The rearrangement joins TRBV4-1 to TRBJ1-1, with D tentatively TRBD1 (5 bases). This receptor was taken from an adult with an advanced solid tumor such as melanoma, head and neck, liver or kidney cancer. The CDR3 protein is CASSQDGHGNTEAFF. In DNA form, the CDR3 reads TGCGCCAGCAGCCAAGATGGACACGGGAACACTGAAGCTTTCTTT.